This TCR beta chain was identified during a study of monozygotic twins with cystic fibrosis (dated by TCRdb to the early 2020s). General notes on the study: Barcoded libraries were made from three micrograms of fragmented DNA using about 14 PCR cycles. To assess genetic influence on V and J gene usage, the study compared TCR beta repertoires within and across 16 monozygotic twin pairs with cystic fibrosis. Made up mostly of children and adolescents, the cohort included ten female and six male twin pairs ranging in age from about 2.0 to 36.4 years, with a median of about 9.1 years. Twins were ranked among 800 to 1,100 cohort participants for weight-for-height and FEVPerc (FEV1 disease centile) at the day of blood sampling. Data for three of the twin pairs had already been reported earlier in a different context. The paper as a whole reports these results and caveats: Only a small cohort was studied, and no association of shared CDR3 numbers with age, concordance or disease severity was found. In 13 of 16 pairs, V gene usage most closely resembled the co-twin's, and the same held for J usage in 8 of 16 pairs, a pattern suggesting genetic constraints. Nucleotide-identical clonotype sharing was significantly higher within monozygotic CF twin pairs than between unrelated CF individuals (P = 0.000026, Mann-Whitney). Simpson clonality was generally low (median around 0.01), which suggests a naive-dominated repertoire, and clonality was higher in the most severely affected patients.

The twin pairs came from the European Cystic Fibrosis Twin and Sibling Study Cohort, a cohort that recruited patients from 170 or so CF clinics across 14 European countries. Both zygosity and CFTR genotype were checked in-house, and zygosity was tested with multiplex PCR across nine short tandem repeat loci. Peripheral blood was sampled from each twin, with clinical parameters recorded on the day of blood sampling. Genomic DNA was isolated from peripheral blood cells with phenol/chloroform and kept in TE buffer at 4 degrees C. This clone was detected once. There is no known antigen for this receptor. Per-base quality was not reported, and no clone a single base away is much larger than it. CDR1 and CDR2 were assigned from the germline V gene (reference sequence) as LNHNV and YYDKDF. The CDR3, from cysteine to phenylalanine, totals 13 residues. Only the CDR3 portion is preserved as DNA: 39 bases, with reading frame beginning at the first base. Trimming removed 0 bases from V and 3 bases from J, leaving 3 bases between the germline ends.

TCR beta CDR3 regions were amplified by multiplex PCR using the immunoSEQ immune profiling system, following the manufacturer's instructions. An Illumina NextSeq system was used for sequencing. The authors processed their data as follows. Sequence data were processed on the immunoSEQ Analyzer platform, and clonality was computed as the square root of Simpson's index of productive rearrangements. Similarity in V and J usage was measured by Jensen-Shannon distance, and OLGA was used to compute CDR3 generation probabilities. The immuneACCESS database (August 2020) and VDJdb (December 2020) were searched for shared CDR3 sequences. TCRdb carries this immuneACCESS record with in-frame sequences only. Its versions omit some clonotypes, under half of them owing to an unresolved V gene in the studies checked, with the rest unexplained. V, J and clone size derive from that table, while D and trimming were established from the DNA sequence. The sample table contains about 15,000 clones; only one count was recorded for around 97% of them. The ten top clones hold around 0.61% of the sample.

The chain links TRBV15 with TRBJ2-1, with the D gene call left open. This clonotype originated in a girl aged 2-9 years with cystic fibrosis. Material: blood. This receptor has the CDR3 CATSRDRYNEQFF. In nucleotide form, the sequence is TGTGCCACCAGCAGAGACCGCTACAATGAGCAGTTCTTC. Here the CDR3 is joined to the reference TRBV15 and TRBJ2-1 genes, and the full variable domain is: DAMVIQNPRYQVTQFGKPVTLSCSQTLNHNVMYWYQQKSSQAPKLLFHYYDKDFNNEADTPDNFQSRRPNTSFCFLDIRSPGLGDTAMYLCATSRDRYNEQFFGPGTRLTVL.